This TCR beta chain is from a study of shared clonotypes between healthy human individuals. This CDR3 is 15 amino acids long. Trimming took 5 bases from V and 3 from J; bases not matched to a gene: 7. The germline V gene has CDR1 LNHNV and CDR2 YYDKDF (reference sequence). CD45RA+ naive and CD45RA-negative memory subsets were separated from CD4+ cells. Overall study results and limits: Compared with clonotypes that all four donors shared, non-shared clonotypes had lower generation probabilities.

On this clone: Its antigen remains unidentified.

The protocol was immunoSEQ multiplex PCR, while the TCRdb copy is restricted to in-frame clones and leaves out a portion. In the table there are 2 million to 2.5 million clones, 80% to 95% of which are singletons. This receptor was obtained from a man between 18 and 35 years old in good health. Some clones in this sample may be carry-over from other donors' samples. The sample taken for sequencing was naive CD4+ T cells from PBMCs. Subset here: CD45RA+ positively selected. The V call is TRBV15, the J call TRBJ2-7; 10 positions agree with TRBD1. In DNA, the CDR3 is TGTGCCACCAGCCGACTGGGACAGGGGCTCTACGAGCAGTACTTC. The encoded protein is CATSRLGQGLYEQYF.